This TCR beta chain is from a study of blood T cell repertoires in COVID-19. Study overall: The United States, Italy and Spain supplied acute and convalescent COVID-19 samples.

Looked up from germline, CDR1 is SQVTM and CDR2 is ANQGSEA. The CDR3 extends over 13 amino acids. V was trimmed by 4 bases and J by 2 bases, leaving 11 bases between them. Generated by immunoSEQ multiplex PCR, the TCRdb table keeps only in-frame clones and is missing some. Found here are approximately 96,000 clones, 88% of them singletons; the top ten hold about 2.9%. The sequence was obtained from an elderly woman with acute or convalescent COVID-19. The sample was peripheral blood. J is TRBJ1-1 and V is TRBV29-1; D remains unclear. The CDR3, as DNA: TGCAGCGTTGGCTGGGCAGTTAACACTGAAGCTTTCTTT. It is translated as CSVGWAVNTEAFF.